This T cell receptor beta chain was profiled in a study of spatial heterogeneity in lung cancer. Background on the study: There were consistently more beta-chain sequences detected than alpha-chain sequences. Findings and caveats of the study: Circulating ubiquitous expanded tumor TCRs were observed more frequently at resection than at follow-up.

With 7 bases removed from V and 7 bases from J, the gap between germline ends came to 16 bases. Looked up from germline, CDR1 is SQVTM and CDR2 is ANQGSEA. This CDR3 spans 13 amino acids. One entry per CDR3 protein results from TCRdb running MiXCR on the 5' RACE reads. Among under 100,000 distinct CDR3 sequences listed, about 9.4% were seen once. Time point specified: sample taken at primary tumor resection. Whole RNA was taken from tumor, nontumor lung or frozen PBMC; it was then sequenced unsorted. This clonotype was seen at least ten times. Its antigen is unknown. The source is a male donor with early-stage non-small cell lung cancer. This chain connects TRBV29-1 to TRBJ1-4; D might be TRBD1 (5 bases). The sequences come from PBMCs, collected at surgery. CDR3 protein: CSAVQANSEKLFF. The CDR3 nucleotides read TGCAGCGCCGTACAGGCCAATAGTGAAAAACTGTTTTTT.